This T cell receptor (beta chain) emerged from a study of cytomegalovirus exposure and HLA in healthy donors. Study in general: Unique TCR beta sequences numbering some 120 million came from about 180 million T cells in an earlier analysis.

Germline trimming cut 8 bases from V and 3 bases from J; bases unmatched to any gene: 10. This CDR3 is built from 14 residues. Germline V CDR1 and CDR2: MDHEN, SYDVKM. On this clone: Antigen specificity is unknown.

General study results and limits: When a later analysis was performed, an Asian-associated ancestry cluster reportedly had fewer N-insertions than the roughly 670-donor mean. As immune exposure information, only CMV serostatus was available. The majority of TCR sequences were rare, yet some public TCRs appeared in many donors.

Researchers ran the PCR with 60 Vbeta and 13 Jbeta primers. Libraries were prepared by immunoSEQ multiplex PCR; TCRdb keeps only in-frame clonotypes and omits some of them. The table has around 72,000 clones, roughly 79% seen once. This receptor was obtained from a man aged 45-65 years in good health and CMV-seronegative. The genes are TRBV28 and TRBJ2-7, with TRBD1 matching 7 bases. Sample: PBMCs. The CDR3: CASGNPGQNYEQYF. CDR3 sequence (DNA): TGTGCCAGCGGGAATCCGGGACAGAACTACGAGCAGTACTTC.